The rows below give T cell receptor beta chains drawn from one sample of a study of blood T cell repertoires in COVID-19. The table came from immunoSEQ multiplex PCR; TCRdb's copy has only in-frame clones and leaves some out. The sample records a few hundred thousand clones, 88% being singletons. Sequenced: PBMCs or T cells enriched from blood (not recorded which). These receptors all come from a woman aged 25 to 45 who had recovered from COVID-19. Each CDR3 is given with its conserved first and last residue. D genes are given only for firm matches. Clone size, where shown, is once, few, many, or a class for clones that have expanded.

d_call | j_call | v_call | clone_size | cdr3_nt | cdr3_aa
TRBD2 | TRBJ2-7 | TRBV27 | NA | TGTGCCAGCAGTTTTGGGCCAGGATGGGGGGGCGAGCAGTACTTC | CASSFGPGWGGEQYF
NA | TRBJ2-1 | TRBV10-3 | once | TGTGCCATCAGTGAGGGGCAAACGGAGCAGTTCTTC | CAISEGQTEQFF
NA | TRBJ2-7 | TRBV4-3 | NA | TGCGCCAGCAGCCATGCCCGAGGCGGTCTGACCTACGAGCAGTACTTC | CASSHARGGLTYEQYF
TRBD1 | TRBJ1-5 | TRBV10-1 | NA | TGCGCCAGCATTAATAGACAGGGAGAGGTGCCCCAGCATTTT | CASINRQGEVPQHF
NA | TRBJ1-3 | TRBV18 | NA | TGTGCCAGCTCAACAGGGGGAAACACCATATATTTT | CASSTGGNTIYF
NA | TRBJ2-7 | TRBV11-2 | NA | TGTGCCAGCAGCCAGGGGCGCTACGAGCAGTACTTC | CASSQGRYEQYF
TRBD2 | TRBJ2-1 | TRBV5-1 | NA | TGCGCCAGCAGCTTTGCTAGCGGGAGGGATGCCTACAATGAGCAGTTCTTC | CASSFASGRDAYNEQFF
NA | TRBJ2-1 | TRBV11-2 | NA | TGTGCCAGCAGCGTACAGACTAGTTCCTACAATGAGCAGTTCTTC | CASSVQTSSYNEQFF
NA | TRBJ2-1 | TRBV7-2 | NA | TGTGCCAGCAGCTTAGCCTGGGGGGTTTACAATGAGCAGTTCTTC | CASSLAWGVYNEQFF
TRBD1 | TRBJ1-2 | TRBV18 | few | TGTGCCAGCTCACCTACGGGACAGGCAAACTATGGCTACACCTTC | CASSPTGQANYGYTF
NA | TRBJ1-1 | TRBV7-8 | NA | TGTGCCAGCAGCCGGCGAGCAGGGGTTAACACTGAAGCTTTCTTT | CASSRRAGVNTEAFF
TRBD1 | TRBJ2-5 | TRBV9 | NA | TGTGCCAGCAGCGTAGTGGGACAGAGAGGGGAGACCCAGTACTTC | CASSVVGQRGETQYF
NA | TRBJ1-4 | TRBV10-3 | NA | TGTGCCATCCGCGAGGAGAATGAAAAACTGTTTTTT | CAIREENEKLFF
NA | TRBJ2-7 | TRBV18 | NA | TGTGCCAGCTCACCGGTCAGTTCCTACGAGCAGTACTTC | CASSPVSSYEQYF
TRBD1 | TRBJ2-7 | TRBV6-1 | once | TGTGCCAGCAGTGTGCAAACAGGGGGCTATGGGTACGAGCAGTACTTC | CASSVQTGGYGYEQYF
NA | TRBJ2-1 | TRBV13 | NA | TGTGCCAGCAGCTCCGCGAAGGGGTCCTACAATGAGCAGTTCTTC | CASSSAKGSYNEQFF
TRBD1 | TRBJ2-7 | TRBV5-1 | NA | TGCGCCAGCAGCTTGGGACAGGGCGTAACTTACGAGCAGTACTTC | CASSLGQGVTYEQYF
TRBD1 | TRBJ1-2 | TRBV5-5 | few | TGTGCCAGCAGCTCTCAGGGGACAGGACGTGGCTACACCTTC | CASSSQGTGRGYTF
NA | TRBJ1-5 | TRBV28 | NA | TGTGCCAGCAGGCATCAACCCAGTCAGCCCCAGCATTTT | CASRHQPSQPQHF
TRBD2 | TRBJ2-2 | TRBV10-3 | NA | TGTGCCATCAGTGAGTCCGGGCTAGCGGCCGCGAACACCGGGGAGCTGTTTTTT | CAISESGLAAANTGELFF
NA | TRBJ1-1 | TRBV2 | NA | TGTGCCAGCAGTGTTTACGACAGGACTGAAGCTTTCTTT | CASSVYDRTEAFF
NA | TRBJ2-1 | TRBV11-3 | NA | TGTGCCAGCAGCTTAGGGCCCGAGGGGGGGGTGAACAATGAGCAGTTCTTC | CASSLGPEGGVNNEQFF
TRBD1 | TRBJ2-6 | TRBV3-1/TRBV3-2 | NA | TGTGCCAGCAGCCGGGACAGGCATAATTCTGGGGCCAACGTCCTGACTTTC | CASSRDRHNSGANVLTF
TRBD1 | TRBJ1-2 | TRBV29-1 | NA | TGCAGCGTTGCCCCCTTGGACAGGGACTATGGCTACACCTTC | CSVAPLDRDYGYTF
TRBD1 | TRBJ1-1 | TRBV19 | NA | TGTGCCAGTAGTATAGACCCAATTAGACAGGGGGTTGAAGCTTTCTTT | CASSIDPIRQGVEAFF
NA | TRBJ1-3 | TRBV28 | few | TGTGCCAGCAGTCGTACCGGAGATGGAAACACCATATATTTT | CASSRTGDGNTIYF
TRBD1 | TRBJ1-2 | TRBV19 | NA | TGTGCCAGTAGTGATACAGGGGGCCAATCTTATGGCTACACCTTC | CASSDTGGQSYGYTF
TRBD2 | TRBJ2-5 | TRBV5-4 | NA | TGTGCCAGCAGCTTGGGACTAGCGGGGGGAGAGACCCAGTACTTC | CASSLGLAGGETQYF
TRBD2 | TRBJ2-1 | TRBV27 | NA | TGTGCCAGCAGTTTACTAGCGGTCAATGAGCAGTTCTTC | CASSLLAVNEQFF
NA | TRBJ1-3 | TRBV11-3 | NA | TGTGCCAGCAGCTTAATGGGGCGGTTCTTCGGGAACACCATATATTTT | CASSLMGRFFGNTIYF
TRBD1 | TRBJ1-4 | TRBV19 | NA | TGTGCCAGGACAGGGGGCGTTACAAAACTGTTTTTT | CARTGGVTKLFF
NA | TRBJ2-1 | TRBV6-5 | NA | TGTGCCAGCAAGTCTATCAGGGAGGTCCCCAATGAGCAGTTCTTC | CASKSIREVPNEQFF
TRBD1 | TRBJ1-1 | TRBV18 | NA | TGTGCCAGCTCACCGGCAGGGGGTTCCCCTGAAGCTTTCTTT | CASSPAGGSPEAFF
NA | TRBJ1-4 | TRBV28 | NA | TGTGCCAGCATTACTGGGGGGGCGACAACTAATGAAAAACTGTTTTTT | CASITGGATTNEKLFF
NA | TRBJ2-1 | TRBV4-2 | NA | TGTGCCAGCAGCCAAGGAGTATCGGTCAATGAGCAGTTCTTC | CASSQGVSVNEQFF
NA | TRBJ2-7 | TRBV4-3 | NA | TGCGCCAGCAGCCGATCGGGAGGGGGCAGTTCGGGCTCCTACGAGCAGTACTTC | CASSRSGGGSSGSYEQYF
TRBD1 | TRBJ2-1 | TRBV9 | NA | TGTGCCAGCAGCGTAGGGGACAGGGCATCCTACAATGAGCAGTTCTTC | CASSVGDRASYNEQFF
TRBD1 | TRBJ1-5 | TRBV6-2/TRBV6-3 | NA | TGTGCCAGCAGCCAGACAGGGGGTAAGTTGAATCAGCCCCAGCATTTT | CASSQTGGKLNQPQHF
NA | TRBJ2-1 | TRBV5-1 | NA | TGCGCCAGCAGCTTGGAAGGCACGTCGTGGGCAGAGCAGTTCTTC | CASSLEGTSWAEQFF
NA | TRBJ2-2 | TRBV5-1 | NA | TGCGCCAGCAGAGGAGGAGGGCTCACCGGGGAGCTGTTTTTT | CASRGGGLTGELFF
NA | TRBJ1-2 | TRBV28 | NA | TGTGCCAGCAGTTCCGTAGCTAACTATGGCTACACCTTC | CASSSVANYGYTF